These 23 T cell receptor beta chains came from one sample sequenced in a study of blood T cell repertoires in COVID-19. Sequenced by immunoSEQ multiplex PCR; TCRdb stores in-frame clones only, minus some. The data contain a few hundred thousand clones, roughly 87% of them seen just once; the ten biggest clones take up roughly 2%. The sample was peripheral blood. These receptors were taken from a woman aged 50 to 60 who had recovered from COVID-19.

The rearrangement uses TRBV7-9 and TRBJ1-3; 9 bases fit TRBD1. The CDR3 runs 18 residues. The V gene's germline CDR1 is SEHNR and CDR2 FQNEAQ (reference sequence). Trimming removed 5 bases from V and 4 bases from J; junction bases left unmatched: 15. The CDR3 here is CASSRTGVSNNWGNTIYF. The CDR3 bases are TGTGCCAGCAGCCGGACAGGGGTTTCTAATAACTGGGGAAACACCATATATTTT. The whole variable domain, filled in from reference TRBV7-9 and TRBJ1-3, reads DTGVSQNPRHKITKRGQNVTFRCDPISEHNRLYWYRQTLGQGPEFLTYFQNEAQLEKSRLLSDRFSAERPKGSFSTLEIQRTEQGDSAMYLCASSRTGVSNNWGNTIYFGEGSWLTVV.

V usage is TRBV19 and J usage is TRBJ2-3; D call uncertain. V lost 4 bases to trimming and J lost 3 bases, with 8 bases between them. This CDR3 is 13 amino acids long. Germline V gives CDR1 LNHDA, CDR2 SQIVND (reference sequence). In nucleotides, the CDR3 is TGTGCCAGTAGTAAACAGAAAACAGATACGCAGTATTTT. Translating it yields CASSKQKTDTQYF.

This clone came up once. Here the CDR3 reads CASRNTGSPNTEAFF. The CDR3 DNA follows: TGTGCCAGCAGAAATACCGGGTCCCCAAACACTGAAGCTTTCTTT. The chain employs TRBV3-1 (or the pseudogene TRBV3-2) and TRBJ1-1; D is uncertain. Trimming pared 6 bases from V and 2 bases from J, leaving 16 bases between. Germline assignment: CDR1 LGHDT and CDR2 YNNKEL (reference sequence). The CDR3 has 15 amino acids.

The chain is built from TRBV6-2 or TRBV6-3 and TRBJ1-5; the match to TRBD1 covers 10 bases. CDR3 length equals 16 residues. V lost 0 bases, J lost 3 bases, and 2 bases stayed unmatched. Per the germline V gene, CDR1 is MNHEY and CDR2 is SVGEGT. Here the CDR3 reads CASSYSGTGVNQPQHF. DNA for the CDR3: TGTGCCAGCAGTTACTCGGGGACAGGGGTCAATCAGCCCCAGCATTTT.

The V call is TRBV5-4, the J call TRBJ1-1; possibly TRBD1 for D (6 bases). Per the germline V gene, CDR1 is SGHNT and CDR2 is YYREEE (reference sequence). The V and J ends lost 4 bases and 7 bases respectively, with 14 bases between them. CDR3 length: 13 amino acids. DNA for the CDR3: TGTGCCAGCAGCACGGACAGAAAAGTTGAAGCTTTCTTT. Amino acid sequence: CASSTDRKVEAFF.

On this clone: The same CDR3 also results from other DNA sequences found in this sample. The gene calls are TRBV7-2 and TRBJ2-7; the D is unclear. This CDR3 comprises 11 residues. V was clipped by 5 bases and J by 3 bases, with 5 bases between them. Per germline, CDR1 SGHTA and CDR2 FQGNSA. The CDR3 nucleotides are TGTGCCAGCAGCCCAGGCTACGAGCAGTACTTC. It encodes CASSPGYEQYF.

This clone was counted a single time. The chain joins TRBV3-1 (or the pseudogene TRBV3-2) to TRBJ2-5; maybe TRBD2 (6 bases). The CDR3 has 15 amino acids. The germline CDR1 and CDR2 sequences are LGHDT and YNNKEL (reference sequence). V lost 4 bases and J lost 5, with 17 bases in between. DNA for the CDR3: TGTGCCAGCAGCCGATTTATAGGGGAGGAGGAGACCCAGTACTTC. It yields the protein CASSRFIGEEETQYF.

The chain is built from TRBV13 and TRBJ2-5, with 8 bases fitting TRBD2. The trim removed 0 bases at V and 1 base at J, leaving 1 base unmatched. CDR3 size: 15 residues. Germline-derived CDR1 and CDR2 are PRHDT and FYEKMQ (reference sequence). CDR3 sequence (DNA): TGTGCCAGCAGCTTAGGACGGGGGGGCCAAGAGACCCAGTACTTC. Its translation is CASSLGRGGQETQYF.

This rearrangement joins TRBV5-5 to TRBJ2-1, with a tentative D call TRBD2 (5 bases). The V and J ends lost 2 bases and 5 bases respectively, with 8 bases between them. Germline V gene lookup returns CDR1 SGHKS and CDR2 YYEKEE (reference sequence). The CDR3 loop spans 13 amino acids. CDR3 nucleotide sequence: TGTGCCAGCAGCTTCGGAGGCCACAATGAGCAGTTCTTC. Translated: CASSFGGHNEQFF.

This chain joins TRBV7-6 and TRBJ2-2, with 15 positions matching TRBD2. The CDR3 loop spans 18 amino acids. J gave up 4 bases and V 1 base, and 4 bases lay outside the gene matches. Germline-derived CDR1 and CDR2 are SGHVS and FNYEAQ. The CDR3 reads CASSLGTSGRAGTGELFF. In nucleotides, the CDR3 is TGTGCCAGCAGCTTAGGGACTAGCGGGAGGGCTGGCACCGGGGAGCTGTTTTTT.

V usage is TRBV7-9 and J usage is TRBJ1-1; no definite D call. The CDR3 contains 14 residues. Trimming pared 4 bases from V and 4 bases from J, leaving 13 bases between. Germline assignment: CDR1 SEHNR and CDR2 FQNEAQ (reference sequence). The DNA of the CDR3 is TGTGCCAGCAGCTCTTTACGGGGAGGCACTGAAGCTTTCTTT. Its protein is CASSSLRGGTEAFF.

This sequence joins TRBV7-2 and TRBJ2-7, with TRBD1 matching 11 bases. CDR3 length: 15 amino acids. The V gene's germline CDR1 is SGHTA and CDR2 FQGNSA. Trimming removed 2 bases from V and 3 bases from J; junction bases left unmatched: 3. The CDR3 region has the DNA TGTGCCAGCAGCTTATGGGACAGGGGGGACTACGAGCAGTACTTC. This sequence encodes CASSLWDRGDYEQYF.

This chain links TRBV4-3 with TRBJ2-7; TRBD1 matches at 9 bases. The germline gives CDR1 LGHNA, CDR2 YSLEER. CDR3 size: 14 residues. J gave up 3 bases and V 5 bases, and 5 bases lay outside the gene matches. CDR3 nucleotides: TGCGCCAGCAGCACACGGACAGGGGTCTACGAGCAGTACTTC. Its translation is CASSTRTGVYEQYF.

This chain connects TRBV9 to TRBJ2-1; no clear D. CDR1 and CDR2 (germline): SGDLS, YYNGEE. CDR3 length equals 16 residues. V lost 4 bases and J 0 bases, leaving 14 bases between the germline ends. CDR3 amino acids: CASSPDPGTSYNEQFF. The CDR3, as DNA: TGTGCCAGCAGCCCCGATCCAGGTACCTCCTACAATGAGCAGTTCTTC.

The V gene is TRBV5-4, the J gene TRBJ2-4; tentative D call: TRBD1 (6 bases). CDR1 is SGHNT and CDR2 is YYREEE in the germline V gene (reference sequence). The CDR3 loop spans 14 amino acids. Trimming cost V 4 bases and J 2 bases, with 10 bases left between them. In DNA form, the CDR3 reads TGTGCCAGCAGCGCCAGGGGATCCAAAAACATTCAGTACTTC. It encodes CASSARGSKNIQYF.

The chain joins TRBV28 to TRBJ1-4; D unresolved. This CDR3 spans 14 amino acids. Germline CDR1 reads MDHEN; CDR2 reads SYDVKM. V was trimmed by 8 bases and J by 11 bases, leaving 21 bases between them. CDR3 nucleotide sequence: TGTGCCAGCTCAACTGCGTGGATGGAGATGAAACTGTTTTTT. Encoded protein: CASSTAWMEMKLFF.

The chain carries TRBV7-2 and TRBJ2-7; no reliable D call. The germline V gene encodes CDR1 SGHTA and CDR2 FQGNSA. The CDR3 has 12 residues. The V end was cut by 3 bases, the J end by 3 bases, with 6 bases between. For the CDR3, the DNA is TGTGCCAGCAGCTTGAGTGTCTACGAGCAGTACTTC. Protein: CASSLSVYEQYF. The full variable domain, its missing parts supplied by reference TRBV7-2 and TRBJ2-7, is GAGVSQSPSNKVTEKGKDVELRCDPISGHTALYWYRQSLGQGLEFLIYFQGNSAPDKSGLPSDRFSAERTGGSVSTLTIQRTQQEDSAVYLCASSLSVYEQYFGPGTRLTVT.

The CDR3 bases are TGTGCCAGCAGCTTGACAGGGGGCGCCCCAGGCGGGGAGCTGTTTTTT. Protein sequence: CASSLTGGAPGGELFF. V is TRBV21-1 and J is TRBJ2-2; the table assigns TRBD1, which was not confirmed against the DNA. TRBV21-1 is termed a pseudogene. The length of the CDR3 is 16 residues.

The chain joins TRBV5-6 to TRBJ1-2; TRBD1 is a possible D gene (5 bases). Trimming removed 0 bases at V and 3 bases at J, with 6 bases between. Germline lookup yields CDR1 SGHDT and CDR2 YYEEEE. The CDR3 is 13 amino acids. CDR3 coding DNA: TGTGCCAGCAGCTTGGGACAGCACTATGGCTACACCTTC. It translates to CASSLGQHYGYTF. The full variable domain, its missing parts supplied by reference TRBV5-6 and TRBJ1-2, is DAGVTQSPTHLIKTRGQQVTLRCSPKSGHDTVSWYQQALGQGPQFIFQYYEEEERQRGNFPDRFSGHQFPNYSSELNVNALLLGDSALYLCASSLGQHYGYTFGSGTRLTVV.

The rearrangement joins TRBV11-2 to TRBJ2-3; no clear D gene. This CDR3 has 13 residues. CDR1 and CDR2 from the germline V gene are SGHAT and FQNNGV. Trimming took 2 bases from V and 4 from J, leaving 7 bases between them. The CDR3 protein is CASSLLGPDTQYF. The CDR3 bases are TGTGCCAGCAGCTTACTCGGTCCAGATACGCAGTATTTT. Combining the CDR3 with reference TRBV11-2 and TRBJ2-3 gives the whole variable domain EAGVAQSPRYKIIEKRQSVAFWCNPISGHATLYWYQQILGQGPKLLIQFQNNGVVDDSQLPKDRFSAERLKGVDSTLKIQPAKLEDSAVYLCASSLLGPDTQYFGPGTRLTVL.

The CDR3 nucleotides read TGCGCCAGCAGCGTCAGGGGGGCCGATACGCAGTATTTT. Encoded protein: CASSVRGADTQYF. This chain uses TRBV4-3 with TRBJ2-3; D is possibly TRBD1 (7 bases). The V gene's germline CDR1 is LGHNA and CDR2 YSLEER. The CDR3 loop spans 13 amino acids. Trimming cost V 5 bases and J 6 bases, with 12 bases left between them.

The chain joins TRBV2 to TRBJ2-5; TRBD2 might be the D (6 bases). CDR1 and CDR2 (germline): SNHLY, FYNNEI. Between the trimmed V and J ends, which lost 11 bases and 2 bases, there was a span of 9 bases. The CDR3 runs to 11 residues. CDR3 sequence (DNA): TGTGCCGGCGGGGTACAAGAGACCCAGTACTTC. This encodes CAGGVQETQYF.

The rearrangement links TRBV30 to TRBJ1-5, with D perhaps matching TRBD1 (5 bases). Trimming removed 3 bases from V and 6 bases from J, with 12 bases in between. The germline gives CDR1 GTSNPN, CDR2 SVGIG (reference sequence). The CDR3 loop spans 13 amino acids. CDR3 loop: CAWSSQGGQPQHF. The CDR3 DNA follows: TGTGCCTGGAGCTCTCAGGGAGGTCAGCCCCAGCATTTT.